The next 3 T cell receptor beta chains were all read from a single sample in a study of molecular identifiers for immune sequencing clone quantification. MiXCR, applied by TCRdb to the PCR reads, yields one record per CDR3 protein. Of more than 300,000 distinct CDR3 sequences in the sample, over 20% are singletons; the top ten hold approximately 0.84%. Sequences were obtained from naive CD8+ T cells from blood, with Jurkat cell RNA spiked in. Described subset: FACS-sorted CD8+CD4-CCR7+CD45RA+ naive T cells. The source of these receptors is a human donor in good health. Some libraries in this study had Jurkat cell RNA spiked in.

On this clonotype: A much larger clone is a single base away; this may be a read error. The chain is built from TRBV6-5 and TRBJ1-1; TRBD1 might be the D (5 bases). Germline-derived CDR1 and CDR2 are MNHEY and SVGAGI. This CDR3 is built from 14 residues. The CDR3 spells CASSYAAGTTETFF. The DNA for the CDR3 is TGTGCCAGCAGTTACGCGGCAGGGACCACTGAAACTTTCTTT.

This clonotype was recorded many times. The rearrangement uses TRBV5-4 and TRBJ1-1, with D unresolved. V shed 3 bases and J shed 6 bases, with 15 bases lying between them. The CDR3 extends over 14 amino acids. Germline CDR1 and CDR2: SGHNT and YYREEE (reference sequence). The CDR3 protein is CASSYEGRLAEAFF. For the CDR3, the DNA is TGTGCCAGCAGCTATGAGGGTCGTCTAGCTGAAGCTTTCTTT.

The sample holds many counts of this clonotype. V gene TRBV7-9 combines with J gene TRBJ2-7; 13 bases are a match to TRBD2. Germline-derived CDR1 and CDR2 are SEHNR and FQNEAQ (reference sequence). Unmatched junction bases numbered 14, after V lost 5 bases and J lost 4 bases. There are 18 residues in the CDR3. The CDR3 DNA reads as TGTGCCAGCAGCCAGACCCGGACTAGCGGGAGAGGAGTGTACGAGCAGTACTTC. Residues: CASSQTRTSGRGVYEQYF.